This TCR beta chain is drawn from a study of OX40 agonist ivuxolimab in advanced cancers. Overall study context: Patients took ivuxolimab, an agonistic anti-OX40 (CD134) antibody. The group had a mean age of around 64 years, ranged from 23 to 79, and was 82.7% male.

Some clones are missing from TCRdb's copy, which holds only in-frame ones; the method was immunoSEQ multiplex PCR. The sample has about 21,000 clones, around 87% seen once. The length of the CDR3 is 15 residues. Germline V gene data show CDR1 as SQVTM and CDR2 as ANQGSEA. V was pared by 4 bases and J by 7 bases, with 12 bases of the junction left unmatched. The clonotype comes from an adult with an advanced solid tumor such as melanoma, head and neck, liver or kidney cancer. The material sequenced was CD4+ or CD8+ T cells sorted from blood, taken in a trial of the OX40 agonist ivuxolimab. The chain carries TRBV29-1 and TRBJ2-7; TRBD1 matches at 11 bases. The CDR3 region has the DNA TGCAGCGTTGTATTCAGGGACAGGGGGACGGGGGAGCAGTACTTC. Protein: CSVVFRDRGTGEQYF.